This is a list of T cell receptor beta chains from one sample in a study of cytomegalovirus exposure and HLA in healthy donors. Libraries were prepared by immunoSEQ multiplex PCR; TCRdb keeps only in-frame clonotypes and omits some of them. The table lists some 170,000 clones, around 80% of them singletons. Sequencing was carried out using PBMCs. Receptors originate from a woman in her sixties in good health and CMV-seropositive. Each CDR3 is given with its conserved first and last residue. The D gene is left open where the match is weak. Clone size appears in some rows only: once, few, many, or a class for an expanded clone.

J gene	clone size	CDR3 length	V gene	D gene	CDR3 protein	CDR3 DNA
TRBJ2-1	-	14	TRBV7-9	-	CASSLGGSRGEQFF	TGTGCCAGCAGCTTAGGGGGGTCCCGGGGGGAGCAGTTCTTC
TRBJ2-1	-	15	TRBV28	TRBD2	CASRKLAGGKYEQFF	TGTGCCAGCAGGAAACTAGCGGGAGGGAAGTATGAGCAGTTCTTC
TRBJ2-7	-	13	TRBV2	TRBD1	CASRGQGAGEQYF	TGTGCCAGCAGGGGACAGGGGGCTGGCGAGCAGTACTTC
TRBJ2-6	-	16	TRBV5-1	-	CASSLGTASGANVLTF	TGCGCCAGCAGCTTGGGGACAGCCTCTGGGGCCAACGTCCTGACTTTC
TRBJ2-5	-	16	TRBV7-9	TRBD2	CASSRRLAGAQETQYF	TGTGCCAGCAGCCGACGACTAGCGGGAGCACAAGAGACCCAGTACTTC
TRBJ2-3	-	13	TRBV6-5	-	CASSWRLGDTQYF	TGTGCCAGCAGTTGGCGCCTAGGTGATACGCAGTATTTT
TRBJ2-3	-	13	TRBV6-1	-	CASSPRRTDTQYF	TGTGCCAGCAGTCCTAGACGGACAGATACGCAGTATTTT
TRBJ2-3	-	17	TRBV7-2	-	CASSPYASGDQTDTQYF	TGTGCCAGCAGCCCCTACGCCTCGGGGGACCAAACAGATACGCAGTATTTT
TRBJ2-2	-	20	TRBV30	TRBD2	CAWDRTRTSGSPDHTGELFF	TGTGCCTGGGATAGGACCAGGACTAGCGGGTCCCCCGACCACACCGGGGAGCTGTTTTTT
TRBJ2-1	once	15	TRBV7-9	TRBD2	CASSARGGSYNEQFF	TGTGCCAGCAGCGCGCGCGGGGGCTCCTACAATGAGCAGTTCTTC
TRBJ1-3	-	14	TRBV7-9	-	CASSITGSGNTIYF	TGTGCCAGCAGCATAACCGGCTCTGGAAACACCATATATTTT
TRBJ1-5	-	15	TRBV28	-	CASTIAQGSNQPQHF	TGTGCCAGCACCATAGCCCAGGGAAGCAATCAGCCCCAGCATTTT
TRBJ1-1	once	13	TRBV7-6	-	CASSLQVNTEAFF	TGTGCCAGCAGTTTACAGGTCAACACTGAAGCTTTCTTT
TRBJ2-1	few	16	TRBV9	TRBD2	CASSAGTSGSYNEQFF	TGTGCCAGCAGCGCCGGGACTAGCGGTTCCTACAATGAGCAGTTCTTC
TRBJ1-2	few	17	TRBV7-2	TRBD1	CASSHGQGGLVDYGYTF	TGTGCCAGCAGCCATGGACAGGGAGGATTGGTCGACTATGGCTACACCTTC
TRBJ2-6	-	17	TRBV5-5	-	CASSLDGTTSRANVLTF	TGTGCCAGCAGCTTGGATGGGACAACGTCTCGGGCCAACGTCCTGACTTTC
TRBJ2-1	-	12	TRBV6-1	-	CASSEVGHEQFF	TGTGCCAGCAGTGAAGTGGGCCATGAGCAGTTCTTC
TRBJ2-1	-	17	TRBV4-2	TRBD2	CASSQEMVGGPYNEQFF	TGTGCCAGCAGCCAAGAAATGGTGGGAGGGCCCTACAATGAGCAGTTCTTC